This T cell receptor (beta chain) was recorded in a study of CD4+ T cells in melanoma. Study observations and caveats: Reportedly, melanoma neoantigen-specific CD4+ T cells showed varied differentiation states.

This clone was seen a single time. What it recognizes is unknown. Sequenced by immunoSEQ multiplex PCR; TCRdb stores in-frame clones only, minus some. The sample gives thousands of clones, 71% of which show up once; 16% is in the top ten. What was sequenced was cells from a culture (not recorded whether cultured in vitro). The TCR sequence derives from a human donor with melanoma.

The CDR3, as DNA: TGCGCCAGCAGCCAAGTTTCCGGGGGGCTGTACGAGCAGTACTTC. This translates into CASSQVSGGLYEQYF. The chain has TRBV4-1 and TRBJ2-7, with D possibly being TRBD2 (7 bases). There are 15 residues in the CDR3. CDR1 and CDR2 (germline): MGHRA, YSYEKL. The germline V and J ends were trimmed by 1 base and 4 bases, with 14 bases remaining between them.